The 12 T cell receptor beta chains listed next were all sequenced from one sample in a study of siplizumab effects on memory and regulatory T cells. Sequencing used immunoSEQ multiplex PCR; TCRdb keeps in-frame clones, though not all of them. The profile shows 100,000 or so clones, 92% of them singletons. Sequenced sample: non-Treg CD4+ T cells sorted from blood. These TCRs come from a human donor in good health.

The rearrangement uses TRBV13 and TRBJ2-5; D is ambiguous. Germline loops: CDR1 PRHDT, CDR2 FYEKMQ (reference sequence). This CDR3 has 14 amino acids. Trimming pared 0 bases from V and 5 bases from J, leaving 10 bases between. The CDR3 DNA sequence: TGTGCCAGCAGCTTAGGGACTTTTCTGGAGACCCAGTACTTC. Its protein is CASSLGTFLETQYF.

This sequence joins TRBV23-1 and TRBJ2-3, with D possibly TRBD1 on 5 matching bases. TRBV23-1 is reported as an ORF; its role is uncertain. This CDR3 spans 14 amino acids. Trimming took off 6 bases at V and 2 bases at J, with 12 bases between the two ends. The CDR3 spells CASRGPDFTDTQYF. Written as DNA, the CDR3 is TGCGCCAGCAGGGGGCCGGATTTCACAGATACGCAGTATTTT.

The chain uses TRBV18 and TRBJ1-2, with 8 bases fitting TRBD1. The trim removed 1 base at V and 4 bases at J, leaving 2 bases unmatched. CDR3 length: 14 residues. Germline loops: CDR1 KGHSH, CDR2 LQKENI. The CDR3 DNA sequence: TGTGCCAGCTCACCACTTGGGACAGGCTATGGCTACACCTTC. It specifies CASSPLGTGYGYTF.

This clone has a single count. The genes are TRBV27 and TRBJ2-1, with unresolved D. V was pared by 8 bases and J by 6 bases, with 8 bases between. This CDR3 has 11 amino acids. Germline V lookup: CDR1 MNHEY, CDR2 SMNVEV (reference sequence). The CDR3 loop reads CASVKFNEQFF. For the CDR3, the DNA is TGTGCCAGCGTGAAATTCAATGAGCAGTTCTTC.

The genes are TRBV7-6 and TRBJ2-6, with 8 positions matching TRBD1. V shed 4 bases and J 2 bases; nucleotides not matched to a gene: 1. Germline V gene data show CDR1 as SGHVS and CDR2 as FNYEAQ. The CDR3 has 15 residues. CDR3 residues: CASSSQGAGANVLTF. The CDR3 DNA reads TGTGCCAGCAGCTCACAGGGGGCTGGGGCCAACGTCCTGACTTTC.

The chain is built from TRBV5-1 and TRBJ1-2; 8 bases map to TRBD1. There are 14 residues in the CDR3. Germline CDR1 SGHRS, CDR2 YFSETQ. The V and J ends lost 2 bases and 8 bases, in that order; junction bases with no gene match: 8. CDR3 bases: TGCGCCAGCAGCTTTGCCGGACAGGGCGCGGGCTACACCTTC. Its protein is CASSFAGQGAGYTF. Variable domain in full (rest from reference TRBV5-1 and TRBJ1-2): KAGVTQTPRYLIKTRGQQVTLSCSPISGHRSVSWYQQTPGQGLQFLFEYFSETQRNKGNFPGRFSGRQFSNSRSEMNVSTLELGDSALYLCASSFAGQGAGYTFGSGTRLTVV.

J is TRBJ2-1 and V is TRBV7-9; the D gene is possibly TRBD2 (6 bases). V lost 4 bases and J 4 bases, leaving 17 bases between the germline ends. The CDR3 runs 16 residues. The germline gives CDR1 SEHNR, CDR2 FQNEAQ (reference sequence). CDR3 DNA: TGTGCCAGCAGCTCCTCGACTAGTAGGTCTTACAATGAGCAGTTCTTC. It is translated as CASSSSTSRSYNEQFF.

This clone was picked up a small number of times. This CDR3 is CATDPTAGDGYTF. As DNA, the CDR3 is TGTGCCACCGACCCGACCGCCGGGGACGGCTACACCTTC. The chain joins TRBV7-9 to TRBJ1-2; a weak D match, TRBD1 (5 bases). The CDR3 runs to 13 residues. Trimming cost V 10 bases and J 8 bases, with 20 bases left between them. Germline V gene lookup returns CDR1 SEHNR and CDR2 FQNEAQ (reference sequence).

The rearrangement joins TRBV29-1 to TRBJ1-1, with D possibly matching TRBD1 (5 bases). CDR3 size: 13 residues. Germline loops: CDR1 SQVTM, CDR2 ANQGSEA. The germline V and J ends were trimmed by 3 bases and 1 base, with 9 bases remaining between them. The CDR3: CSVEGLQNTEAFF. The CDR3 region has the DNA TGCAGCGTTGAGGGACTCCAGAACACTGAAGCTTTCTTT.

This clone was recorded a few times. The chain has TRBV19 and TRBJ1-5; D gene uncertain. Trimming left V 6 bases short and J 0 bases short, with 9 bases between. CDR1 is LNHDA, CDR2 SQIVND, per germline (reference sequence). This CDR3 is built from 14 residues. The DNA of the CDR3 is TGTGCCAGTAGGCGGGATCGTAGCAATCAGCCCCAGCATTTT. Translated: CASRRDRSNQPQHF.

Of note for this clone: Other nucleotide sequences in the sample specify the same CDR3. The J gene is TRBJ2-5, the V gene TRBV7-6; D unclear. Germline V lookup: CDR1 SGHVS, CDR2 FNYEAQ. The length of the CDR3 is 11 residues. Trimming pared 4 bases from V and 1 base from J, leaving 1 base between. The CDR3 loop reads CASSSQETQYF. The CDR3 DNA reads as TGTGCCAGCAGCTCCCAAGAGACCCAGTACTTC.

The chain joins TRBV19 to TRBJ1-5; no firm D call. Trimming pared 4 bases from V and 3 bases from J, leaving 10 bases between. Germline V gives CDR1 LNHDA, CDR2 SQIVND (reference sequence). The CDR3 consists of 14 residues. The DNA for the CDR3 is TGTGCCAGTAGTAGTTACAGCGACAATCAGCCCCAGCATTTT. Encoded protein: CASSSYSDNQPQHF.